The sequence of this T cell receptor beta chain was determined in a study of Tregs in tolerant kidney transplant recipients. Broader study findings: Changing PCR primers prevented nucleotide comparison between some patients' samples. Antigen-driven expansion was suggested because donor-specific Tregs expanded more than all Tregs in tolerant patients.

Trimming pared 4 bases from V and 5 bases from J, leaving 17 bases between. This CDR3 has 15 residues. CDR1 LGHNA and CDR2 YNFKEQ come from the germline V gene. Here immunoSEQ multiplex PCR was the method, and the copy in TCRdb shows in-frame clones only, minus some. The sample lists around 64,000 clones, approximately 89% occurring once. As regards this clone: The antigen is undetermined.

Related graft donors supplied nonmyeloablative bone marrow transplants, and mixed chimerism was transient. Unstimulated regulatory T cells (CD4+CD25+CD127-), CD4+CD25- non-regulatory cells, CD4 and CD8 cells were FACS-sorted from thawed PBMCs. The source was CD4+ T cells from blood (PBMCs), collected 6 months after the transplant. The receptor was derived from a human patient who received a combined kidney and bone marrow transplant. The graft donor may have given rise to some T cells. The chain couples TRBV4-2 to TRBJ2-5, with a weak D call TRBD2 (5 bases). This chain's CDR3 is CASSLQGGGAETQYF. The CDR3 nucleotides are TGTGCCAGCAGCCTACAAGGTGGAGGAGCGGAGACCCAGTACTTC.